This TCR beta chain was identified during a study of blood T cell repertoires in COVID-19. Study as a whole: From T cells, B-cell-depleted T cells, or PBMCs came the material, which was cDNA or gDNA.

The cohort comprised adults aged roughly 18 to 95 years residing in approximately 25 US areas. Cohorts were determined from participant-reported clinical history. The CDR3 totals 15 residues. Losses at the gene ends were 0 bases for V and 6 bases for J; bases not matched to a gene: 1. Germline V CDR1 and CDR2: SEHNR, FQNEAQ (reference sequence). Sequencing was performed with immunoSEQ multiplex PCR; in TCRdb, only in-frame clones are kept and a portion is missing. The table records approximately 310,000 clones, 85% of them present only once. The genes are TRBV7-9 and TRBJ1-4; 10 bases match TRBD1. This receptor was obtained from a woman in her 30s who had been exposed to COVID-19. The specimen was PBMCs or T cells enriched from blood (not recorded which). This CDR3 reads CASSLAGTGDEKLFF. CDR3 DNA: TGTGCCAGCAGCTTAGCCGGGACAGGGGATGAAAAACTGTTTTTT.